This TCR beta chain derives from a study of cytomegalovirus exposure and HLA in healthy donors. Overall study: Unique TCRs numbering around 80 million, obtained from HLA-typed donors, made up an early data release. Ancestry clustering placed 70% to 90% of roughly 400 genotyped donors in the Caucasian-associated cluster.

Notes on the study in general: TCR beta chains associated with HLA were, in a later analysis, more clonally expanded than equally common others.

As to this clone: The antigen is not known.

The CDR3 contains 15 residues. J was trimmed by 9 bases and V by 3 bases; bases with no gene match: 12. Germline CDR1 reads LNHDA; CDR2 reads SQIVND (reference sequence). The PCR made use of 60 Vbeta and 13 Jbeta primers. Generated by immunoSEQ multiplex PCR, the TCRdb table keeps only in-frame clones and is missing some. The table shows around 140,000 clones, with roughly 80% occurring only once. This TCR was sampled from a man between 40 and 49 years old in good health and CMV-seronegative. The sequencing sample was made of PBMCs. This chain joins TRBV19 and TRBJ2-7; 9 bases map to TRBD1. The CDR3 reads CASSIGGQGIGGQYF. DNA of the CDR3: TGTGCCAGTAGTATCGGGGGACAGGGTATCGGCGGGCAGTACTTC.